Shown below are 21 T cell receptor beta chains from a single sample sequenced in a study of identical twins. MiXCR was run by TCRdb on the 5' RACE reads, yielding one entry per CDR3 protein. The table records about 470,000 distinct CDR3 sequences, approximately 24% of them present only once. The same data also went into a second study, on T cells expressing NK-cell markers.

Sample: CD4+ T cells sorted from blood. The receptors derive from a woman between 18 and 30 years old in good health.

This clonotype showed up just a few times. The rearrangement joins TRBV5-1 to TRBJ2-2; 8 bases agree with TRBD2. CDR1 and CDR2 (germline): SGHRS, YFSETQ. The CDR3 has 15 amino acids. With 7 bases clipped from V and 6 bases from J, the junction kept 11 bases outside the gene matches. The CDR3: CASVPPGGPSGELFF. CDR3 sequence (DNA): TGCGCCAGCGTCCCCCCGGGGGGGCCTTCCGGGGAGCTGTTTTTT.

V usage is TRBV20-1 and J usage is TRBJ2-3; 8 bases align to TRBD2. V lost 6 bases and J lost 5; bases outside the gene matches: 13. The CDR3 runs 15 residues. Germline V gives CDR1 DFQATT, CDR2 SNEGSKA (reference sequence). CDR3 region: CSAGGLAGPLDTQYF. In DNA, the CDR3 is TGCAGTGCCGGAGGGCTAGCGGGCCCCTTAGATACGCAGTATTTT.

The genes are TRBV20-1 and TRBJ2-7; 7 bases agree with TRBD1. The CDR3 is made up of 13 amino acids. Germline trimming cut 6 bases from V and 1 base from J; bases unmatched to any gene: 6. Germline V gene data show CDR1 as DFQATT and CDR2 as SNEGSKA (reference sequence). The CDR3 here is CSALDRTSYEQYF. DNA for the CDR3: TGCAGTGCCCTGGACAGGACGTCCTACGAGCAGTACTTC.

The chain recombines TRBV20-1 with TRBJ2-1, with 14 bases aligning to TRBD2. J lost 10 bases, V lost 7 bases, and 12 bases had no gene match. There are 15 residues in the CDR3. The germline CDR1 and CDR2 sequences are DFQATT and SNEGSKA (reference sequence). Written as DNA, the CDR3 is TGCAGTGTTAGCCGAGGACTAGCGGGAGGAGGGGAGCAGTTCTTC. It is translated as CSVSRGLAGGGEQFF.

The chain recombines TRBV6-4 with TRBJ1-1, with a tentative D call TRBD1 (6 bases). V was clipped by 6 bases and J by 5 bases, with 19 bases between them. The CDR3 loop spans 15 amino acids. The V gene's germline CDR1 is MRHNA and CDR2 SNTAGT. For the CDR3, the DNA is TGTGCCAGCAGGCCACGAAGGAAAGGGGGGACTGAAGCTTTCTTT. This gives the protein CASRPRRKGGTEAFF.

The V call is TRBV9, the J call TRBJ2-6; D remains unclear. The CDR3 is 12 amino acids. Germline V gives CDR1 SGDLS, CDR2 YYNGEE. Trimming took 7 bases from V and 0 from J, leaving 2 bases between them. As DNA, the CDR3 is TGTGCCAGCGACTCTGGGGCCAACGTCCTGACTTTC. This sequence encodes CASDSGANVLTF.

The V call is TRBV20-1, the J call TRBJ2-2; 8 bases fit TRBD2. The V gene end was trimmed by 3 bases and the J gene end by 5 bases; junction bases not matched to a gene: 11. Germline loops: CDR1 DFQATT, CDR2 SNEGSKA (reference sequence). The CDR3 consists of 16 residues. The CDR3 is CSASYSGTRGTGELFF. In nucleotides, the CDR3 is TGCAGTGCTAGTTATTCCGGGACTAGGGGGACCGGGGAGCTGTTTTTT.

This clonotype was seen only a few times. The chain recombines TRBV10-3 with TRBJ1-5; 7 nucleotides agree with TRBD1. V lost 6 bases and J lost 7; bases outside the gene matches: 6. The length of the CDR3 is 13 residues. Germline V gene data show CDR1 as ENHRY and CDR2 as SYGVKD. The CDR3 DNA sequence: TGTGCCATCAGCGGGACAGATGTACAGCCCCAGCATTTT. Its protein product is CAISGTDVQPQHF.

The rearrangement links TRBV5-1 to TRBJ2-5; TRBD2 agrees at 7 bases. The CDR3 has 14 amino acids. CDR1 and CDR2 (germline): SGHRS, YFSETQ. J was trimmed by 5 bases and V by 4 bases; bases with no gene match: 8. The CDR3 loop reads CASSRSGVRETQYF. The DNA for the CDR3 is TGCGCCAGCAGCAGGAGCGGGGTCAGGGAGACCCAGTACTTC.

This clonotype has only a few counts. This CDR3 is CSAKRGGGHTEAFF. The CDR3 nucleotides read TGCAGTGCCAAAAGAGGGGGAGGGCACACTGAAGCTTTCTTT. V gene TRBV20-1 combines with J gene TRBJ1-1, with TRBD1 as a possible D gene (6 bases). The V gene's germline CDR1 is DFQATT and CDR2 SNEGSKA (reference sequence). The CDR3 has 14 amino acids. Trimming removed 6 bases from V and 3 bases from J, with 17 bases in between.

This clonotype was detected only a few times. The chain has TRBV3-1 and TRBJ2-2; D may be TRBD2 (6 bases). The germline V and J ends were trimmed by 3 bases and 5 bases, with 19 bases remaining between them. This CDR3 spans 17 amino acids. Looked up from germline, CDR1 is LGHDT and CDR2 is YNNKEL (reference sequence). CDR3 bases: TGTGCCAGCAGCCAGGACTTGGGGGGAGATGTAACCGGGGAGCTGTTTTTT. It yields the protein CASSQDLGGDVTGELFF. The full variable domain, completed using reference TRBV3-1 and TRBJ2-2, is DTAVSQTPKYLVTQMGNDKSIKCEQNLGHDTMYWYKQDSKKFLKIMFSYNNKELIINETVPNRFSPKSPDKAHLNLHINSLELGDSAVYFCASSQDLGGDVTGELFFGEGSRLTVL.

This clonotype was picked up a small number of times. V gene TRBV6-5 combines with J gene TRBJ2-7; tentative D call: TRBD2 (5 bases). Germline V gives CDR1 MNHEY, CDR2 SVGAGI. The V end lost 2 bases, the J end lost 7 bases, and 15 bases lay between the germline ends. The CDR3 runs to 14 residues. CDR3 amino acids: CASSYRPEVGEQYF. In DNA, the CDR3 is TGTGCCAGCAGTTACAGGCCGGAGGTGGGTGAGCAGTACTTC.

This clonotype showed up just a few times. The chain couples TRBV7-9 to TRBJ2-7; 7 positions match TRBD1. The CDR3 has 14 residues. Germline assignment: CDR1 SEHNR and CDR2 FQNEAQ (reference sequence). J was trimmed by 6 bases and V by 4 bases; bases with no gene match: 9. This CDR3 is CASSSDRSGREQYF. In nucleotides, the CDR3 is TGTGCCAGCAGCTCGGACAGGAGTGGGCGCGAGCAGTACTTC.

In its sample, this clonotype was seen a few times. This rearrangement joins TRBV5-1 to TRBJ2-3; D is tentatively TRBD1 or TRBD2 (5 bases each). The CDR3 sequence is 16 residues long. Germline V gives CDR1 SGHRS, CDR2 YFSETQ. V lost 4 bases to trimming and J lost 1 base, with 16 bases between them. CDR3 DNA: TGCGCCAGCAGCGGAGGACATTATGCCGGCACAGATACGCAGTATTTT. It specifies CASSGGHYAGTDTQYF.

This chain uses TRBV30 with TRBJ2-3; TRBD2 agrees at 8 bases. Germline V gene data show CDR1 as GTSNPN and CDR2 as SVGIG (reference sequence). V lost 4 bases and J lost 7; bases outside the gene matches: 10. The CDR3 is 14 amino acids. The CDR3 bases are TGTGCCTGGACATCGGGAGGGGCGCCCTATACGCAGTATTTT. Translation: CAWTSGGAPYTQYF.

The chain combines TRBV29-1 with TRBJ2-5; TRBD2 aligns across 8 bases. The CDR3 is 13 amino acids. The V gene's germline CDR1 is SQVTM and CDR2 ANQGSEA. The junction had 3 bases not matched to a gene; V was cut back by 1 base and J by 5 bases. The CDR3 here is CSVEGSGGETQYF. DNA of the CDR3: TGCAGCGTTGAAGGGTCGGGAGGGGAGACCCAGTACTTC.

The chain uses TRBV5-1 and TRBJ1-3, with 8 bases identical to TRBD1. The J segment lost 3 bases and the V segment lost 4 bases, leaving 0 bases of the junction unmatched. The CDR3 loop spans 13 amino acids. Germline-derived CDR1 and CDR2 are SGHRS and YFSETQ. This CDR3 is CASSDRGGNTIYF. The CDR3, as DNA: TGCGCCAGCAGCGACAGGGGTGGAAACACCATATATTTT.

The V and J genes are TRBV27 and TRBJ1-2; 7 bases agree with TRBD1. Germline V gene sequence: CDR1 MNHEY, CDR2 SMNVEV (reference sequence). Trimming cost V 6 bases and J 2 bases; bases outside gene matches: 15. The CDR3 is 17 residues long. CDR3 nucleotides: TGTGCCAGCAGCTCCAATGGACAGGACTACATGAACTATGGCTACACCTTC. Translating it yields CASSSNGQDYMNYGYTF.

V and J are TRBV20-1 and TRBJ2-3; D might be TRBD1 or TRBD2, each matching 5 bases. The CDR3 spans 12 residues. CDR1 is DFQATT and CDR2 is SNEGSKA in the germline V gene (reference sequence). V was cut by 7 bases and J by 10 bases, with 18 bases left in between. CDR3 in amino acids: CSVVSGRAAQYF. DNA of the CDR3: TGCAGTGTTGTTTCGGGGCGGGCAGCGCAGTATTTT.

There are a few counts of this clonotype. This chain joins TRBV5-1 and TRBJ2-1, with 7 bases lining up with TRBD2. Germline V gives CDR1 SGHRS, CDR2 YFSETQ. This CDR3 is built from 14 residues. The V segment lost 7 bases and the J segment 7 bases; nucleotides outside the gene matches: 11. CDR3 in DNA: TGCGCCAGCTTTCATGGGGGAGGGCCGAATGAGCAGTTCTTC. Protein: CASFHGGGPNEQFF.

V gene TRBV6-2 or TRBV6-3 combines with J gene TRBJ2-5, with 11 nucleotides matching TRBD2. This CDR3 is built from 21 residues. Germline loops: CDR1 MNHEY, CDR2 SVGEGT. V was clipped by 1 base and J by 2 bases; unmatched bases: 18. CDR3 region: CASSYYVRGRVSSGRQETQYF. CDR3 DNA: TGTGCCAGCAGTTACTACGTACGAGGGAGGGTTTCTAGCGGGAGGCAAGAGACCCAGTACTTC.